The next 9 T cell receptor beta chains were all read from a single sample in a study of T-cell reconstitution after alpha-beta-depleted transplantation in children. For TCRbeta, the library was prepared with unique molecular identifiers. TCRdb itself ran the PCR reads through MiXCR, one entry per CDR3 protein. The data hold a few hundred thousand distinct CDR3 sequences, with roughly a tenth observed a single time. This material consisted of PBMCs from the stem cell graft donor, taken from the stem cell graft. These receptor sequences come from a human donor who donated a stem cell graft to a child with acute lymphoblastic leukemia.

The table lists this clonotype with a few counts. V gene TRBV12-3 or TRBV12-4 combines with J gene TRBJ2-3, with 8 positions matching TRBD2. The CDR3 is made up of 14 amino acids. V shed 3 bases, J shed 4 bases, and the junction held 3 bases outside the gene matches. Here the CDR3 reads CASSFGGEADTQYF. The CDR3 DNA reads as TGTGCCAGCAGTTTCGGGGGGGAGGCAGATACGCAGTATTTT.

This clonotype was seen many times. The chain is built from TRBV7-2 and TRBJ2-3; tentatively, D is TRBD1 (6 bases). V was cut by 4 bases and J by 2 bases, with 10 bases left in between. The CDR3 totals 14 residues. Germline V CDR1 and CDR2: SGHTA, FQGNSA. The DNA of the CDR3 is TGTGCCAGCAGCTGGCAGGGGAACACAGATACGCAGTATTTT. Protein sequence: CASSWQGNTDTQYF.

This clonotype has a count of ten or more. The chain links TRBV10-3 to TRBJ2-5; TRBD2 matches 10 bases. Germline loops: CDR1 ENHRY, CDR2 SYGVKD. V shed 3 bases, J shed 0 bases, and the junction held 4 bases outside the gene matches. The length of the CDR3 is 16 residues. CDR3 in DNA: TGTGCCATCAGTGAAACAGCGGGGGGGTACCAAGAGACCCAGTACTTC. Translating it yields CAISETAGGYQETQYF.

This clonotype came up many times. The chain links TRBV7-2 to TRBJ2-3, with no clear D. Trimming shortened V by 6 bases and J by 2 bases, and 6 bases separated the two germline ends. Germline V lookup: CDR1 SGHTA, CDR2 FQGNSA. There are 12 residues in the CDR3. In DNA, the CDR3 is TGTGCCAGCAGTTACTACACAGATACGCAGTATTTT. It translates to CASSYYTDTQYF. Combining the CDR3 with reference TRBV7-2 and TRBJ2-3 gives the whole variable domain GAGVSQSPSNKVTEKGKDVELRCDPISGHTALYWYRQSLGQGLEFLIYFQGNSAPDKSGLPSDRFSAERTGGSVSTLTIQRTQQEDSAVYLCASSYYTDTQYFGPGTRLTVL.

In this sample, this clonotype turned up many times. This rearrangement joins TRBV4-3 to TRBJ2-1; D is unresolved. V was pared by 0 bases and J by 2 bases, with 14 bases between. The CDR3 extends over 17 amino acids. Germline V gene sequence: CDR1 LGHNA, CDR2 YSLEER. The CDR3 is CASSQDLKRGPYNEQFF. CDR3 coding DNA: TGCGCCAGCAGCCAAGATCTAAAACGAGGCCCCTACAATGAGCAGTTCTTC.

There are many counts of this clonotype. This rearrangement joins TRBV29-1 to TRBJ1-6; no firm D call. CDR1 and CDR2 from the germline V gene are SQVTM and ANQGSEA. The CDR3 has 13 amino acids. V lost 5 bases and J lost 9, with 14 bases in between. CDR3 sequence: CSVTDGSGSPLHF. For the CDR3, the DNA is TGCAGCGTTACCGACGGTTCGGGTTCACCCCTCCACTTT.

There are many counts of this clonotype. J is TRBJ1-5 and V is TRBV20-1; the D is unclear. Trimming took 5 bases from V and 1 from J, leaving 12 bases between them. The CDR3 is made up of 14 amino acids. The germline V gene has CDR1 DFQATT and CDR2 SNEGSKA (reference sequence). CDR3 loop: CSAPSDGSNQPQHF. DNA for the CDR3: TGCAGTGCTCCATCGGACGGAAGCAATCAGCCCCAGCATTTT.

This clonotype was seen only a few times. This chain joins TRBV27 and TRBJ2-1; tentatively, D is TRBD2 (6 bases). Germline V gene lookup returns CDR1 MNHEY and CDR2 SMNVEV (reference sequence). The CDR3 has 15 residues. V was clipped by 6 bases and J by 10 bases, with 22 bases between them. This chain's CDR3 is CASSHRAGLLGEQFF. The CDR3 nucleotides are TGTGCCAGCAGCCATCGAGCGGGCCTCTTGGGGGAGCAGTTCTTC.

There are many counts of this clonotype. In DNA, the CDR3 is TGCGCCAGCAGCGCCCCTAAGCGGGGGAACCAAGAGACCCAGTACTTC. Translated, it gives CASSAPKRGNQETQYF. The chain carries TRBV5-1 and TRBJ2-5, with TRBD2 matching over 8 bases. Germline V lookup: CDR1 SGHRS, CDR2 YFSETQ. The V segment lost 4 bases and the J segment 0 bases; nucleotides outside the gene matches: 8. The CDR3 sequence is 16 residues long.